Listed here are 15 T cell receptor beta chains from one sample, sequenced in a study of blood T cell repertoires in COVID-19. The repertoire was sequenced with immunoSEQ multiplex PCR; TCRdb's copy has only in-frame clones and lacks some. The data hold tens of thousands of clones, with around 86% observed a single time. Sequencing was carried out using peripheral blood. All receptors derive from a woman aged 55-69 years with acute or convalescent COVID-19.

This chain uses TRBV28 with TRBJ1-4; D unresolved. Germline CDR1 and CDR2: MDHEN and SYDVKM. The ends were cut back, 3 bases at V and 8 bases at J, with 19 bases in the middle. CDR3 length equals 16 residues. This CDR3 is CASSFPHRARGEKLFF. The CDR3 DNA reads as TGTGCCAGCAGTTTTCCCCACCGGGCCAGAGGGGAAAAACTGTTTTTT.

The J gene is TRBJ2-7, the V gene TRBV5-4; the match to TRBD2 covers 13 bases. The length of the CDR3 is 18 residues. The germline V gene has CDR1 SGHNT and CDR2 YYREEE (reference sequence). After removal of 4 bases from V and 0 bases from J, the junction contained 10 bases not matched to a gene. The CDR3, as DNA: TGTGCCAGCAGCCTTGGACTAGCGGGGGCCAGCGGCTCCTACGAGCAGTACTTC. Protein sequence: CASSLGLAGASGSYEQYF.

The chain employs TRBV29-1 and TRBJ1-1, with D possibly being TRBD1 (6 bases). Germline CDR1 and CDR2: SQVTM and ANQGSEA. Trimming removed 7 bases at V and 2 bases at J, with 11 bases between. The CDR3 loop spans 12 amino acids. CDR3 in DNA: TGCAGCGGCGGACAGACCAACACTGAAGCTTTCTTT. Encoded protein: CSGGQTNTEAFF.

This chain uses TRBV5-4 with TRBJ2-3; 12 nucleotides match TRBD2. Unmatched junction bases numbered 7, after V lost 4 bases and J lost 4 bases. The CDR3 runs 16 residues. Germline assignment: CDR1 SGHNT and CDR2 YYREEE (reference sequence). The CDR3 region is CASSPRTSGISDTQYF. The CDR3 DNA reads as TGTGCCAGCAGCCCCAGGACTAGCGGGATCTCAGATACGCAGTATTTT.

The V gene is TRBV9, the J gene TRBJ2-1; D possibly corresponds to TRBD2 (5 bases). With 4 bases removed from V and 9 bases from J, the gap between germline ends came to 23 bases. This CDR3 has 16 residues. CDR1 SGDLS and CDR2 YYNGEE come from the germline V gene. CDR3: CASSPRPKLDLSEQFF. CDR3 DNA: TGTGCCAGCAGCCCCCGGCCAAAACTAGACCTTAGTGAGCAGTTCTTC.

The chain combines TRBV11-3 with TRBJ1-3; D gene ambiguous. Per germline, CDR1 SGHNT and CDR2 YENEEA. This CDR3 region has 13 residues. V was pared by 6 bases and J by 4 bases, with 10 bases between. In DNA form, the CDR3 reads TGTGCCAGCAGTAGTTTCCCGGGAAACACCATATATTTT. Translation: CASSSFPGNTIYF.

V gene TRBV12-3 or TRBV12-4 combines with J gene TRBJ1-5; D is uncertain. The CDR3 has 13 residues. V lost 5 bases to trimming and J lost 4 bases, with 9 bases between them. As DNA, the CDR3 is TGTGCCAGCAGTCCCCAGTTGAATCAGCCCCAGCATTTT. It encodes CASSPQLNQPQHF.

The chain uses TRBV27 and TRBJ2-3; 7 nucleotides line up with TRBD2. The CDR3 runs 14 residues. The V gene's germline CDR1 is MNHEY and CDR2 SMNVEV (reference sequence). Unmatched junction bases numbered 6, after V lost 5 bases and J lost 4 bases. The CDR3 loop reads CASSPGTMADTQYF. The CDR3 DNA is TGTGCCAGCAGTCCCGGGACTATGGCAGATACGCAGTATTTT.

This chain links TRBV6-2 or TRBV6-3 with TRBJ2-3; 12 nucleotides align to TRBD2. V gave up 2 bases and J gave up 10 bases; unmatched junction bases: 7. The CDR3 has 15 amino acids. Germline-derived CDR1 and CDR2 are MNHEY and SVGEGT. The CDR3 DNA reads TGTGCCAGCAGTTACGTGACTAGCGGGAGATCGCCGCAGTATTTT. This sequence encodes CASSYVTSGRSPQYF.

The chain has TRBV3-1 (or the pseudogene TRBV3-2) and TRBJ1-3; TRBD1 matches at 9 bases. CDR3 size: 18 residues. Per germline, CDR1 LGHDT and CDR2 YNNKEL (reference sequence). The junction had 13 bases not matched to a gene; V was cut back by 3 bases and J by 4 bases. The CDR3 sequence is CASSHLGTGMSAGNTIYF. CDR3 DNA sequence: TGTGCCAGCAGCCACCTCGGGACAGGGATGTCTGCGGGAAACACCATATATTTT.

The V and J genes are TRBV2 and TRBJ1-1; 8 bases agree with TRBD1. The CDR3 spans 14 residues. Germline V gene sequence: CDR1 SNHLY, CDR2 FYNNEI. The ends lost 6 bases at V and 4 bases at J; junction bases unmatched: 7. The CDR3 DNA reads TGTGCCAGCAGGCCACAGGGGGTAGGCACTGAAGCTTTCTTT. It encodes CASRPQGVGTEAFF.

The chain uses TRBV5-6 and TRBJ1-2; D is unclear. The length of the CDR3 is 12 residues. The V gene lost 2 bases and the J gene lost 4 bases, with 6 bases spanning the gap. Germline CDR1 is SGHDT and CDR2 is YYEEEE. CDR3 sequence (DNA): TGTGCCAGCAGCTTACAGAGCTATGGCTACACCTTC. Encoded protein: CASSLQSYGYTF.

A single count supports this clone. The J gene is TRBJ1-6, the V gene TRBV28; 7 positions agree with TRBD1. Germline-derived CDR1 and CDR2 are MDHEN and SYDVKM. The ends lost 7 bases at V and 7 bases at J; junction bases unmatched: 7. This CDR3 contains 14 residues. This CDR3 is CASTGDSRNSPLHF. The CDR3 DNA follows: TGTGCCAGCACCGGGGACAGTAGGAATTCACCCCTCCACTTT.

The V and J genes are TRBV25-1 and TRBJ1-3; no definite D call. V gave up 2 bases and J gave up 0 bases, with 11 bases separating them. The CDR3 covers 16 residues. The germline V gene encodes CDR1 MGHDK and CDR2 SYGVNS. The CDR3 region has the DNA TGTGCCAGCAGTGAAAAGCAGGATATCTCTGGAAACACCATATATTTT. Protein product: CASSEKQDISGNTIYF. Full variable domain (remainder filled in from reference TRBV25-1 and TRBJ1-3): EADIYQTPRYLVIGTGKKITLECSQTMGHDKMYWYQQDPGMELHLIHYSYGVNSTEKGDLSSESTVSRIRTEHFPLTLESARPSHTSQYLCASSEKQDISGNTIYFGEGSWLTVV.

The table lists this clone with a count of one. The rearrangement joins TRBV10-3 to TRBJ2-3, with a tentative D call TRBD2 (5 bases). CDR3 length: 16 amino acids. Trimming left V 5 bases short and J 0 bases short, with 15 bases between. The V gene's germline CDR1 is ENHRY and CDR2 SYGVKD. The CDR3, as DNA: TGTGCCATCAGTAAAGCAGCGGAGACTAGCACAGATACGCAGTATTTT. It is translated as CAISKAAETSTDTQYF.